These 16 T cell receptor beta chains were all obtained from the same sample, sequenced in a study of T-cell reconstitution after alpha-beta-depleted transplantation in children. TCRbeta library preparation incorporated unique molecular identifiers. TCRdb ran MiXCR on the PCR reads and lists one entry per CDR3 protein. Among roughly 420,000 distinct CDR3 sequences listed, roughly 16% were seen once. Sequences were derived from PBMCs, mostly from graft donor cells, sampled 360 days after TCRalphabeta/CD19-depleted stem cell transplant. Receptor source: a boy younger than two who had a stem cell transplant for Wiskott-Aldrich syndrome, so the T cells may come from the graft donor.

There are a few counts of this clonotype. The chain combines TRBV27 with TRBJ2-3; 9 bases are shared with TRBD1. Per germline, CDR1 MNHEY and CDR2 SMNVEV (reference sequence). V was pared by 5 bases and J by 2 bases, with 5 bases of the junction left unmatched. CDR3 size: 15 residues. The CDR3 sequence is CASSPRDRVTDTQYF. The CDR3 DNA reads as TGTGCCAGCAGTCCCCGGGACAGGGTCACAGATACGCAGTATTTT.

This clonotype showed up just a few times. The chain couples TRBV7-9 to TRBJ2-2; D is perhaps TRBD2 (5 bases). Germline assignment: CDR1 SEHNR and CDR2 FQNEAQ (reference sequence). V was shortened by 5 bases and J by 2 bases, with 18 bases between the two germline ends. The CDR3 has 17 amino acids. The CDR3 nucleotides are TGTGCCAGCAGCCAACGGAGGCCCTGGCAAAACACCGGGGAGCTGTTTTTT. Its translation is CASSQRRPWQNTGELFF.

The chain is built from TRBV4-1 and TRBJ1-4; unclear D gene. This CDR3 has 18 amino acids. The germline gives CDR1 MGHRA, CDR2 YSYEKL. Between the trimmed V and J ends, which lost 1 base and 8 bases, there was a span of 23 bases. The CDR3 protein is CASSQGISTTGFREKLFF. Written as DNA, the CDR3 is TGCGCCAGCAGCCAAGGGATATCGACAACTGGGTTTCGGGAAAAACTGTTTTTT.

This chain uses TRBV29-1 with TRBJ2-1, with D uncertain. The CDR3 runs to 12 residues. Trimming took off 4 bases at V and 4 bases at J, with 8 bases between the two ends. The germline CDR1 and CDR2 sequences are SQVTM and ANQGSEA. The CDR3 bases are TGCAGCGTTGCAAGCAGTTACAATGAGCAGTTCTTC. It translates to CSVASSYNEQFF.

This chain uses TRBV6-5 with TRBJ1-4; no clear D gene. Germline assignment: CDR1 MNHEY and CDR2 SVGAGI. Trimming removed 2 bases from V and 8 bases from J, with 15 bases in between. The CDR3 totals 15 residues. The CDR3 region is CASSYKSGLYEKLFF. DNA for the CDR3: TGTGCCAGCAGTTACAAATCCGGGCTTTACGAAAAACTGTTTTTT.

Ten or more counts support this clonotype. This chain joins TRBV5-1 and TRBJ2-1; D is possibly TRBD2 (5 bases). There are 15 residues in the CDR3. The V end lost 6 bases, the J end lost 5 bases, and 18 bases lay between the germline ends. Germline V gives CDR1 SGHRS, CDR2 YFSETQ. The CDR3 DNA follows: TGCGCCAGCACCTCGGGGTCCCCTCAGAACAATGAGCAGTTCTTC. Its translation: CASTSGSPQNNEQFF.

In its sample, this clonotype was seen a few times. The chain combines TRBV29-1 with TRBJ1-1; 10 nucleotides match TRBD1. The junction had 6 bases not matched to a gene; V was cut back by 4 bases and J by 4 bases. Germline-derived CDR1 and CDR2 are SQVTM and ANQGSEA. The length of the CDR3 is 14 residues. The CDR3 loop is CSVGRGQGITEAFF. The CDR3 DNA reads TGCAGCGTTGGGCGGGGACAGGGGATCACTGAAGCTTTCTTT.

This clonotype was seen a handful of times. V is TRBV11-2 and J is TRBJ1-5; 8 nucleotides align to TRBD1. The CDR3 extends over 17 amino acids. The germline V gene has CDR1 SGHAT and CDR2 FQNNGV. The junction had 4 bases not matched to a gene; V was cut back by 0 bases and J by 0 bases. Written as DNA, the CDR3 is TGTGCCAGCAGCTTAGATGGGACAGGACATAGCAATCAGCCCCAGCATTTT. It yields the protein CASSLDGTGHSNQPQHF.

This clonotype was found a few times. This sequence joins TRBV7-8 and TRBJ2-2, with unresolved D. The CDR3 is made up of 15 amino acids. The V end was cut by 5 bases, the J end by 2 bases, with 12 bases between. CDR1 and CDR2 from the germline V gene are SGHVS and FQNEAQ. CDR3: CASSRTTLNTGELFF. CDR3 nucleotides: TGTGCCAGCAGCCGAACCACTCTAAACACCGGGGAGCTGTTTTTT. Complete variable domain (other parts from reference TRBV7-8 and TRBJ2-2): GAGVSQSPRYKVAKRGQDVALRCDPISGHVSLFWYQQALGQGPEFLTYFQNEAQLDKSGLPSDRFFAERPEGSVSTLKIQRTQQEDSAVYLCASSRTTLNTGELFFGEGSRLTVL.

The genes are TRBV20-1 and TRBJ2-3; no clear D. Per germline, CDR1 DFQATT and CDR2 SNEGSKA (reference sequence). The CDR3 has 13 amino acids. The germline V and J ends were trimmed by 0 bases and 5 bases, with 9 bases remaining between them. CDR3 in amino acids: CSARDWLGDTQYF. The CDR3 coding sequence is TGCAGTGCTAGAGATTGGCTGGGAGATACGCAGTATTTT.

This rearrangement joins TRBV4-1 to TRBJ2-4; D uncertain. Trimming stripped 3 bases from V and 8 bases from J, with 8 bases between. The CDR3 has 12 residues. From germline, CDR1 is MGHRA and CDR2 YSYEKL. CDR3 residues: CASSQPRDIQYF. CDR3 DNA sequence: TGCGCCAGCAGCCAGCCGCGAGACATTCAGTACTTC.

The CDR3 here is CASSFLGQGVYEQYF. DNA of the CDR3: TGTGCCAGCAGTTTCCTCGGACAGGGGGTTTACGAGCAGTACTTC. The chain uses TRBV27 and TRBJ2-7, with 10 bases lining up with TRBD1. CDR1 MNHEY and CDR2 SMNVEV come from the germline V gene (reference sequence). Germline trimming cut 3 bases from V and 4 bases from J; bases unmatched to any gene: 6. The CDR3 has 15 amino acids.

The V call is TRBV11-3, the J call TRBJ2-2; perhaps TRBD2 as D (5 bases). The germline gives CDR1 SGHNT, CDR2 YENEEA. The CDR3 is 13 amino acids. V gave up 5 bases and J gave up 5 bases, with 9 bases separating them. CDR3 region: CASSARDTGELFF. The CDR3 DNA follows: TGTGCCAGCAGCGCCCGGGATACCGGGGAGCTGTTTTTT.

The chain is built from TRBV5-1 and TRBJ2-3; 12 bases fit TRBD2. CDR1 is SGHRS and CDR2 is YFSETQ in the germline V gene. This CDR3 is built from 17 residues. V lost 0 bases, J lost 1 base, and 3 bases stayed unmatched. The CDR3 loop reads CASSLGLAGARTDTQYF. The CDR3, as DNA: TGCGCCAGCAGCTTGGGACTAGCGGGAGCACGCACAGATACGCAGTATTTT.

This clonotype was seen repeatedly, ten times or more. The chain combines TRBV7-2 with TRBJ2-7, with 10 nucleotides matching TRBD1. The CDR3 runs 15 residues. The trim removed 0 bases at V and 5 bases at J, leaving 4 bases unmatched. The germline gives CDR1 SGHTA, CDR2 FQGNSA. CDR3 coding DNA: TGTGCCAGCAGCTTAGCTGGGACAGGGGACCACGAGCAGTACTTC. Amino acid sequence: CASSLAGTGDHEQYF.

The gene calls are TRBV24-1 and TRBJ2-6; a weak D match, TRBD2 (6 bases). CDR3 length: 19 amino acids. Trimming stripped 8 bases from V and 0 bases from J, with 22 bases between. CDR1 KGHDR and CDR2 SFDVKD come from the germline V gene. The CDR3 DNA follows: TGTGCCACCAACGGCCCTTGGGGGGTTACTTGCTCTGGGGCCAACGTCCTGACTTTC. Translating it yields CATNGPWGVTCSGANVLTF.